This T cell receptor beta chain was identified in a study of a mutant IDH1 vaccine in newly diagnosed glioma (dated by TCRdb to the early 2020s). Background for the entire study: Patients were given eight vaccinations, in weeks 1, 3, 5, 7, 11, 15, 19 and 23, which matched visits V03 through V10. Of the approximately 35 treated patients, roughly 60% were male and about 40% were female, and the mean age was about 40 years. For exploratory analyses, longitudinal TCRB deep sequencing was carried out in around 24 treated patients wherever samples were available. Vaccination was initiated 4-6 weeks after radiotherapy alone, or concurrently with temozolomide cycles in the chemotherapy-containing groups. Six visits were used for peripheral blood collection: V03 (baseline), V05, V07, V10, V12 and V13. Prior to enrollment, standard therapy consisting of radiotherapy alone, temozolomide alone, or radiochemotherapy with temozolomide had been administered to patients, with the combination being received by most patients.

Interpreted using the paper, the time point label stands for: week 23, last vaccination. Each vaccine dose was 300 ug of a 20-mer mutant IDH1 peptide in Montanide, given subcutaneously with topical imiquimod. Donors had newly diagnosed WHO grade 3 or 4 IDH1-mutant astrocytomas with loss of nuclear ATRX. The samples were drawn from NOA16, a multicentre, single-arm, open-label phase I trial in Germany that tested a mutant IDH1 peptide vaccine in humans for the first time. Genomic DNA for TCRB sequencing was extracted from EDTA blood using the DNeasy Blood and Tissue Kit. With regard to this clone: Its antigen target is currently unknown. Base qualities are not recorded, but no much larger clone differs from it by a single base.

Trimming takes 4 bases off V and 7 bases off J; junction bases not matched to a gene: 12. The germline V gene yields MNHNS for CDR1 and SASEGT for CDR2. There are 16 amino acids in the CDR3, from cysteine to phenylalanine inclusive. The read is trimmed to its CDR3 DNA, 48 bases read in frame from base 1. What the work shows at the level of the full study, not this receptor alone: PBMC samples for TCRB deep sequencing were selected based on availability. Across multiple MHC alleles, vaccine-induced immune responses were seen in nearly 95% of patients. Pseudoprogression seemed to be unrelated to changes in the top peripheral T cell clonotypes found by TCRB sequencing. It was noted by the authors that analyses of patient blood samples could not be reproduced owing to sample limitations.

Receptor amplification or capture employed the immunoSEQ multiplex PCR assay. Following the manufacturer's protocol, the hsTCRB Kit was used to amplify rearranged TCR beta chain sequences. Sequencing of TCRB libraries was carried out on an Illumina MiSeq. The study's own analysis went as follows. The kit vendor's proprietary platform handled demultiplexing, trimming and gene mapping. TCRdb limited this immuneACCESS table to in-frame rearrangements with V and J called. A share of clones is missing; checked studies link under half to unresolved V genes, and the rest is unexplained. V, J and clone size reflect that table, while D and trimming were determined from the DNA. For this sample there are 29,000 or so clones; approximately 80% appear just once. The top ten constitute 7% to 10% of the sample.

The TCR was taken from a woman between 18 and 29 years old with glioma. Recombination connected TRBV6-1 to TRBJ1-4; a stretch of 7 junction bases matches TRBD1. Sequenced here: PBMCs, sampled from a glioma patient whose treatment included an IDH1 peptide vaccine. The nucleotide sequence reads TGTGCCAGCAGTGGGGGGGGAGGGGGCTTGGGTGAAAAACTGTTTTTT. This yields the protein CASSGGGGGLGEKLFF.